This T cell receptor beta chain was recorded in a study of cytomegalovirus exposure and HLA in healthy donors. Whole-study context: Earlier, roughly 120 million unique TCR beta sequences were recovered from approximately 180 million T cells by an analysis.

It was with 60 Vbeta and 13 Jbeta primers that the PCR ran. In the authors' methods: In a later analysis, the count reached approximately 80 million unique TCR beta chains, with 10 million to 14 million shared. Sequencing used immunoSEQ multiplex PCR; TCRdb keeps in-frame clones, though not all of them. Clonal size and the V and J genes are those of that table, whereas D and trimming came from the DNA. The table has 100,000 to 120,000 clones, around 85% seen once. Overall study findings and caveats: Accounts indicate the classifier identified cytomegalovirus status with strong specificity and sensitivity. Presence/absence analysis assumed near-uniform sequencing depth across donors.

V lost 4 bases and J lost 2, with 8 bases in between. The CDR3 extends over 13 amino acids. The germline gives CDR1 SGHTA, CDR2 FQGTGA. About this clone: The antigen is unknown.

V is TRBV7-3 and J is TRBJ1-1; D is uncertain. The sequence derives from a man aged 35 to 55 in good health and CMV-seronegative. Sequencing was done on a sample of PBMCs. The CDR3 loop reads CASSSTQNTEAFF. As DNA, the CDR3 is TGTGCCAGCAGCTCAACACAAAACACTGAAGCTTTCTTT.